This TCR beta chain comes out of a study of PD-1 blockade in classical Hodgkin lymphoma. For the study at large: It was nivolumab at 3 mg/kg, given intravenously every 2 weeks, that patients received. General study points: For complete responders, baseline diversity was comparable to that of newly diagnosed patients. CD4+ TCR diversity, unlike CD8+, rose significantly by C4D1.

This clone was counted once. Its target is unknown. Sequenced by immunoSEQ multiplex PCR; TCRdb stores in-frame clones only, minus some. The sample consists of 21,000 or so clones, roughly 70% of them appearing once. There was relapse after autologous stem cell transplantation in every patient, and there was variation in brentuximab vedotin exposure. This CDR3 is built from 9 residues. V lost 6 bases, J lost 8 bases, and 4 bases lay in between. Germline loops: CDR1 MNHNY, CDR2 SVGAGI (reference sequence). The TCR comes from a human donor with classical Hodgkin lymphoma. This chain links TRBV6-6 with TRBJ1-2; D is unresolved. Sample: peripheral blood mononuclear cells (PBMCs), taken at baseline. The chain's CDR3 is CASRGGYTF. For the CDR3, the DNA is TGTGCCAGCAGAGGGGGCTACACCTTC.